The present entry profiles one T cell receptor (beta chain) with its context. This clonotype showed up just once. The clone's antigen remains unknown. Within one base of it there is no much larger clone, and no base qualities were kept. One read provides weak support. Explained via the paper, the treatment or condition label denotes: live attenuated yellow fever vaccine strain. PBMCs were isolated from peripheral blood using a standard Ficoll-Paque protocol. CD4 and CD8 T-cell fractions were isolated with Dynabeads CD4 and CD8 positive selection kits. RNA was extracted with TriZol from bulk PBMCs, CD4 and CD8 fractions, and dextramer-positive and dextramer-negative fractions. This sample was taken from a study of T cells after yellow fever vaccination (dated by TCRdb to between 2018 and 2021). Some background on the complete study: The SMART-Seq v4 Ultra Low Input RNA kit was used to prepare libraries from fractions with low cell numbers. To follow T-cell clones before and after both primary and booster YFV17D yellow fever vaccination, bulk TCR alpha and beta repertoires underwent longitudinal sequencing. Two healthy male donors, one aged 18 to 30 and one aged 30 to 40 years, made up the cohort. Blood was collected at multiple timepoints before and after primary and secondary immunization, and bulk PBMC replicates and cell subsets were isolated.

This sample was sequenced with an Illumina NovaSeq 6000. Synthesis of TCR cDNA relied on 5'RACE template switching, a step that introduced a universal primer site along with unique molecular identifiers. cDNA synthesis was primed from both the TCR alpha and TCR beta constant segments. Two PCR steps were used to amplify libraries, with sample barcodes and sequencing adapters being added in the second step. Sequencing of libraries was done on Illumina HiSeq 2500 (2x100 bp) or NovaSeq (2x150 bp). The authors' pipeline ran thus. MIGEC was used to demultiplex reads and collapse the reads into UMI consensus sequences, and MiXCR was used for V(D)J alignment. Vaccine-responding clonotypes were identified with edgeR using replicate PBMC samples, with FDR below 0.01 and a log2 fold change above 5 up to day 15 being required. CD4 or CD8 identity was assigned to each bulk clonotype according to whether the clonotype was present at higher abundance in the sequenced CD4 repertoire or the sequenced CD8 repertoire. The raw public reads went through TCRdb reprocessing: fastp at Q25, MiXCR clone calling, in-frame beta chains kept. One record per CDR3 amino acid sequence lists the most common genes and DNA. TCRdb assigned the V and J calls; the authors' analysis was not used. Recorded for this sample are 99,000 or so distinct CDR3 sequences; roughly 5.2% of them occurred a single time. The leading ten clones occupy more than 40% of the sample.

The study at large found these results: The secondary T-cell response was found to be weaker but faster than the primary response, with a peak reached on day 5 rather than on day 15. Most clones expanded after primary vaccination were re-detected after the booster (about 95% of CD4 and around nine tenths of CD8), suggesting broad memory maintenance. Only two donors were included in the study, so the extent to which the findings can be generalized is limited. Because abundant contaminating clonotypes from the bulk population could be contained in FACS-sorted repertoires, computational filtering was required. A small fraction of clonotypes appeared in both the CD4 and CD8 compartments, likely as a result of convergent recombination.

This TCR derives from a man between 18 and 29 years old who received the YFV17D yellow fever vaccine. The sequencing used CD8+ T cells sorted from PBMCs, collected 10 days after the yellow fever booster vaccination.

CDR3 reads: CASSLTGAAGNTIYF. The bases are TGTGCCAGCAGCTTAACAGGGGCAGCCGGAAACACCATATATTTT. The rearrangement combines TRBV13 with TRBJ1-3; 7 junctional bases match TRBD1. In the germline V gene (reference sequence), CDR1 corresponds to PRHDT and CDR2 to FYEKMQ. The CDR3, from cysteine to phenylalanine, totals 15 residues. Only CDR3 DNA remains: 45 bases, in frame from the first base. Germline trimming amounts to 2 bases on V and 4 bases on J, with 5 as the count of junction bases outside the gene matches.